The next 4 T cell receptor beta chains were all read from a single sample in a study of blood T cell repertoires in COVID-19. The method was immunoSEQ multiplex PCR; TCRdb's version includes in-frame clones alone and lacks a portion of them. The table shows about 190,000 clones, with around 79% occurring only once. Material: peripheral blood. These receptors all come from a man aged 55 to 70 with active or convalescent COVID-19.

The rearrangement joins TRBV10-3 to TRBJ1-5, with TRBD1 matching 7 bases. Losses at the gene ends were 2 bases for V and 1 base for J; bases not matched to a gene: 11. The length of the CDR3 is 18 residues. Per germline, CDR1 ENHRY and CDR2 SYGVKD. The chain's CDR3 is CAISELGLGRGSNQPQHF. The CDR3 DNA follows: TGTGCCATCAGTGAGCTTGGTCTGGGCAGGGGGAGCAATCAGCCCCAGCATTTT.

This clone was observed once. The rearrangement links TRBV15 to TRBJ2-2, with D possibly TRBD1 on 5 matching bases. Deletions cut 1 base from V and 2 bases from J, with 5 bases between. The germline gives CDR1 LNHNV, CDR2 YYDKDF (reference sequence). CDR3 length: 14 amino acids. The CDR3 protein is CATSRGGNTGELFF. DNA for the CDR3: TGTGCCACCAGCAGAGGGGGCAACACCGGGGAGCTGTTTTTT.

This chain uses TRBV7-2 with TRBJ2-5; 8 bases map to TRBD2. V lost 5 bases and J lost 4; bases outside the gene matches: 9. In germline, CDR1 is SGHTA, CDR2 FQGNSA. The CDR3 loop spans 15 amino acids. This CDR3 is CASSKPVLAGETQYF. CDR3 DNA sequence: TGTGCCAGCAGCAAACCCGTTCTAGCGGGAGAGACCCAGTACTTC.

The chain links TRBV2 to TRBJ1-5; maybe TRBD1 (5 bases). This CDR3 spans 14 amino acids. Germline lookup yields CDR1 SNHLY and CDR2 FYNNEI. The ends were cut back, 7 bases at V and 1 base at J, with 11 bases in the middle. The DNA of the CDR3 is TGTGCCAGCATGGCCGGGGGGAGCAATCAGCCCCAGCATTTT. Translating gives CASMAGGSNQPQHF.